This is a list of T cell receptor beta chains from one sample in a study of CD8+ T cells in alopecia areata. Assay used: immunoSEQ multiplex PCR; TCRdb lists only in-frame clones, some missing. The sample holds 95,000 to 120,000 clones, around three fifths seen once. The source was CD4+ T cells sorted from blood, collected at week 24, from a patient treated with tofacitinib. These receptors originate from a human donor with alopecia areata. Both conserved end residues are part of each CDR3. The order of the fields is D gene, clone size, J gene, V gene, CDR3 DNA, CDR3 protein. The D gene is left open where the match is weak. Clone size is not always given. Where it is, it says once, few, many or a class for expanded clones.

D: -; size: -; J: TRBJ2-5; V: TRBV6-5; DNA: TGTGCCAGCAGTTCCCAAGAGACCCAGTACTTC; CDR3: CASSSQETQYF
D: TRBD2; size: -; J: TRBJ2-5; V: TRBV4-2; DNA: TGTGCCAGCAAGGAAGCGGGGGGGCCGGGAGAGACCCAGTACTTC; CDR3: CASKEAGGPGETQYF
D: TRBD2; size: -; J: TRBJ2-6; V: TRBV9; DNA: TGTGCCAGCAGCGCACGGGAGGGGCTCTTCTCTGGGGCCAACGTCCTGACTTTC; CDR3: CASSAREGLFSGANVLTF
D: TRBD1; size: -; J: TRBJ1-6; V: TRBV30; DNA: TGTGCCTGGAGTCCGACAGGGCGAACCCTCCACTTT; CDR3: CAWSPTGRTLHF
D: -; size: few; J: TRBJ2-3; V: TRBV19; DNA: TGTGCCAGTAGGGCCGGATCCGATACGCAGTATTTT; CDR3: CASRAGSDTQYF
D: -; size: -; J: TRBJ2-1; V: TRBV29-1; DNA: TGCAGCGTTGCGGGGGTCGTGGGGGCGCAGTTCTTC; CDR3: CSVAGVVGAQFF
D: -; size: once; J: TRBJ2-1; V: TRBV29-1; DNA: TGCAGCTCCCAAAAACGCGGGCCCAATGAGCAGTTCTTC; CDR3: CSSQKRGPNEQFF
D: TRBD2; size: few; J: TRBJ2-1; V: TRBV5-5; DNA: TGTGCCAGCAGCTTTCTCCGACTAGCGGGGGGGCCGGGTGAGCAGTTCTTC; CDR3: CASSFLRLAGGPGEQFF
D: TRBD1; size: -; J: TRBJ1-1; V: TRBV18; DNA: TGTGCCAGCTCACCACCGGGCAGGGGGCTGGCTGGGAACACTGAAGCTTTCTTT; CDR3: CASSPPGRGLAGNTEAFF
D: -; size: -; J: TRBJ2-2; V: TRBV6-5; DNA: TGTGCCACCAGTTCTCCGGGGGCCCGGGGCGGGGAGCTGTTTTTT; CDR3: CATSSPGARGGELFF
D: -; size: -; J: TRBJ1-1; V: TRBV9; DNA: TGTGCCAGCAGCGTAGGTCCGGGTGGGACTGAAGCTTTCTTT; CDR3: CASSVGPGGTEAFF
D: TRBD2; size: -; J: TRBJ2-1; V: TRBV7-3; DNA: TGTGCCAGCAGCGCGACTAGCGGGGGGTACAATGAGCAGTTCTTC; CDR3: CASSATSGGYNEQFF
D: -; size: -; J: TRBJ1-2; V: TRBV14; DNA: TGTGCCAGCAGCCAAGATGGGGCACGGGGGGCCGGCTACACCTTC; CDR3: CASSQDGARGAGYTF
D: TRBD1; size: -; J: TRBJ1-1; V: TRBV4-1; DNA: TGCGCCAGCAGCCAAGGCAGGGGGGGGAGGACTGAAGCTTTCTTT; CDR3: CASSQGRGGRTEAFF
D: -; size: -; J: TRBJ2-5; V: TRBV4-2; DNA: TGTGCCAGCAGCCAAGAATCGAGCCTGGAGGAGACCCAGTACTTC; CDR3: CASSQESSLEETQYF
D: -; size: -; J: TRBJ2-3; V: TRBV9; DNA: TGTGCCAGCAGCGTAGGGACAGATTATAGCACAGATACGCAGTATTTT; CDR3: CASSVGTDYSTDTQYF
D: -; size: few; J: TRBJ1-6; V: TRBV10-3; DNA: TGTGCCATCAGTGAACTCGGTAATTCACCCCTCCACTTT; CDR3: CAISELGNSPLHF
D: TRBD1; size: few; J: TRBJ2-7; V: TRBV29-1; DNA: TGCAGCGTCCGAATGGGACAGGGAGGGACCTACGAGCAGTACTTC; CDR3: CSVRMGQGGTYEQYF
D: -; size: once; J: TRBJ2-2; V: TRBV14; DNA: TGTGCCAGCAGCCGATCCAACCTCATCCCCGGGGAGCTGTTTTTT; CDR3: CASSRSNLIPGELFF
D: -; size: -; J: TRBJ1-4; V: TRBV29-1; DNA: TGCAGCGTTGGTACGCAGGGGACAACTAATGAAAAACTGTTTTTT; CDR3: CSVGTQGTTNEKLFF
D: -; size: -; J: TRBJ1-5; V: TRBV27; DNA: TGTGCCAGCAGTTCCCGTGATCAGCCCCAGCATTTT; CDR3: CASSSRDQPQHF
D: TRBD1; size: -; J: TRBJ2-1; V: TRBV30; DNA: TGTGCCTGGAGGCGACAGGGGGCTTGGAATGAGCAGTTCTTC; CDR3: CAWRRQGAWNEQFF
D: TRBD2; size: -; J: TRBJ2-1; V: TRBV5-4; DNA: TGTGCCAGCAGCTCGACTAGCGGGGGTTGGAATGAGCAGTTCTTC; CDR3: CASSSTSGGWNEQFF
D: -; size: -; J: TRBJ2-7; V: TRBV29-1; DNA: TGCAGCGTTGATGCGGGGGCGAGGGAGCAGTACTTC; CDR3: CSVDAGAREQYF
D: -; size: few; J: TRBJ2-1; V: TRBV6-5; DNA: TGTGCCAGCAGTGGACAGGCGGGGAATGAGCAGTTCTTC; CDR3: CASSGQAGNEQFF
D: -; size: -; J: TRBJ2-4; V: TRBV5-6; DNA: TGTGCCAGCAGCTCCTACCGGCAGGGGATAAACATTCAGTACTTC; CDR3: CASSSYRQGINIQYF
D: -; size: -; J: TRBJ1-2; V: TRBV7-2; DNA: TGTGCCATCCGGGACAACTATGGCTACACCTTC; CDR3: CAIRDNYGYTF
D: -; size: once; J: TRBJ1-2; V: TRBV5-1; DNA: TGCGCCAGCAGCTTACGGGAAGCTAACTATGGCTACACCTTC; CDR3: CASSLREANYGYTF
D: -; size: -; J: TRBJ2-3; V: TRBV7-2; DNA: TGTGCCAGCAGCCTTTACACAGATACGCAGTATTTT; CDR3: CASSLYTDTQYF
D: TRBD1; size: -; J: TRBJ2-2; V: TRBV4-1; DNA: TGCGCCAGCAGCCTTACCCTCGTCAGGGGGTCCGGGGAGCTGTTTTTT; CDR3: CASSLTLVRGSGELFF
D: -; size: -; J: TRBJ1-2; V: TRBV5-6; DNA: TGTGCCAGCAGCTTGGCCGGGGCAGGACACCCCACCTTC; CDR3: CASSLAGAGHPTF
D: -; size: few; J: TRBJ2-6; V: TRBV29-1; DNA: TGCAGCGTTGATCAGAGCTCTGGGGCCAACGTCCTGACTTTC; CDR3: CSVDQSSGANVLTF
D: -; size: -; J: TRBJ2-7; V: TRBV27; DNA: TGTGCCAGCACTATTCAGGGGACACCCTACGAGCAGTACTTC; CDR3: CASTIQGTPYEQYF
D: TRBD1; size: few; J: TRBJ2-5; V: TRBV27; DNA: TGTGCCAGCAGTCCCTTAAGCTGGGCAGGGGGCGATGGGACCCAGTACTTC; CDR3: CASSPLSWAGGDGTQYF
D: -; size: once; J: TRBJ1-1; V: TRBV29-1; DNA: TGCAGCGTTGAAATTGTCAGGCTGAACACTGAAGCTTTCTTT; CDR3: CSVEIVRLNTEAFF
D: TRBD2; size: -; J: TRBJ2-5; V: TRBV9; DNA: TGTGCCAGCGCAGCGGGACCTCAAGAGACCCAGTACTTC; CDR3: CASAAGPQETQYF
D: -; size: few; J: TRBJ2-1; V: TRBV29-1; DNA: TGCAGCGCAAGGGAGGACAACTACAATGAGCAGTTCTTC; CDR3: CSAREDNYNEQFF
D: -; size: few; J: TRBJ2-2; V: TRBV29-1; DNA: TGCAGCGTTGAGGAGAAAGCGAACACCGGGGAGCTGTTTTTT; CDR3: CSVEEKANTGELFF
D: -; size: -; J: TRBJ2-1; V: TRBV5-1; DNA: TGCGCCAGCAGCGCTGAAGGCCCTTCCTACAATGAGCAGTTCTTC; CDR3: CASSAEGPSYNEQFF
D: TRBD1; size: -; J: TRBJ1-5; V: TRBV4-1; DNA: TGCGCCAGCAGCCTTAGGCCCACAGGGGTTAGCAATCAGCCCCAGCATTTT; CDR3: CASSLRPTGVSNQPQHF
D: TRBD1; size: few; J: TRBJ1-5; V: TRBV27; DNA: TGTGCCAGCAGCCCGGGACAGGGGAATCAGCCCCAGCATTTT; CDR3: CASSPGQGNQPQHF
D: -; size: -; J: TRBJ1-5; V: TRBV2; DNA: TGTGCCAGCAGGGAAAGGATGGGCAATCAGCCCCAGCATTTT; CDR3: CASRERMGNQPQHF
D: -; size: -; J: TRBJ1-5; V: TRBV10-3; DNA: TGTGCCATCGGGGTCCAGCCACAGCCCCAGCATTTT; CDR3: CAIGVQPQPQHF
D: -; size: -; J: TRBJ2-6; V: TRBV11-2; DNA: TGTGCCAGCGGGTTCGCTGGGGCCAACGTCCTGACTTTC; CDR3: CASGFAGANVLTF
D: -; size: few; J: TRBJ2-1; V: TRBV7-3; DNA: TGTGCCAGCAGCTTAAGTCCGGACCACTCCTACAATGAGCAGTTCTTC; CDR3: CASSLSPDHSYNEQFF
D: TRBD1; size: few; J: TRBJ1-3; V: TRBV7-2; DNA: TGTGCCAGCAGCTTCGGGACAGGGAAGGCAAACACCATATATTTT; CDR3: CASSFGTGKANTIYF
D: -; size: few; J: TRBJ1-2; V: TRBV5-6; DNA: TGTGCCAGCAGCTTTATTGCGGGGGGCCATGGCTACACCTTC; CDR3: CASSFIAGGHGYTF
D: -; size: -; J: TRBJ2-1; V: TRBV5-4; DNA: TGTGCCAGCAGCTCAGACCCGGGAGCAGATGAGCAGTTCTTC; CDR3: CASSSDPGADEQFF